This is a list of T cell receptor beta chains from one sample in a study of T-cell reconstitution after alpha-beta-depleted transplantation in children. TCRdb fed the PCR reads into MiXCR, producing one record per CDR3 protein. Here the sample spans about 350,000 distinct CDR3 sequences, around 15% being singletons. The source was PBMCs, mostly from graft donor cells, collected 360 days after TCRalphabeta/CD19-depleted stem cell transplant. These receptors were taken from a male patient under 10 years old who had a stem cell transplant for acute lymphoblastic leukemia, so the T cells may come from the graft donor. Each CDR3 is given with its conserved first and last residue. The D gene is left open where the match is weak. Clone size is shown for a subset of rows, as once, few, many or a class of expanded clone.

cdr3_aa: CASSLTEGEYSPLHF
cdr3_nt: TGTGCCAGCAGTTTAACGGAAGGTGAATATTCACCCCTCCACTTT
clone_size: NA
d_call: NA
j_call: TRBJ1-6
v_call: TRBV28

cdr3_aa: CASSAASGSLYNEQFF
cdr3_nt: TGTGCCAGCAGTGCTGCTAGCGGGAGTTTATACAATGAGCAGTTCTTC
clone_size: many
d_call: TRBD2
j_call: TRBJ2-1
v_call: TRBV2

cdr3_aa: CASSPRLAGAYEQYF
cdr3_nt: TGTGCCAGCAGTCCTAGACTAGCGGGGGCCTACGAGCAGTACTTC
clone_size: many
d_call: TRBD2
j_call: TRBJ2-7
v_call: TRBV6-2/TRBV6-3

cdr3_aa: CASSLVLAGGPGELFF
cdr3_nt: TGTGCCAGCAGTTTAGTCCTAGCGGGAGGACCCGGGGAGCTGTTTTTT
clone_size: many
d_call: TRBD2
j_call: TRBJ2-2
v_call: TRBV28

cdr3_aa: CASSFPLPRAFQETQYF
cdr3_nt: TGTGCCAGCAGCTTCCCCCTCCCGCGGGCGTTCCAAGAGACCCAGTACTTC
clone_size: NA
d_call: NA
j_call: TRBJ2-5
v_call: TRBV28

cdr3_aa: CASSLEGRRNEKLFF
cdr3_nt: TGTGCCAGCAGTTTAGAGGGACGGCGAAATGAAAAACTGTTTTTT
clone_size: NA
d_call: NA
j_call: TRBJ1-4
v_call: TRBV28

cdr3_aa: CASTGTAPGTQYF
cdr3_nt: TGTGCCAGCACCGGGACAGCCCCGGGTACGCAGTATTTT
clone_size: many
d_call: TRBD1
j_call: TRBJ2-3
v_call: TRBV12-3/TRBV12-4

cdr3_aa: CAMGINTDTQYF
cdr3_nt: TGTGCCATGGGGATAAACACAGATACGCAGTATTTT
clone_size: NA
d_call: NA
j_call: TRBJ2-3
v_call: TRBV10-3

cdr3_aa: CASSLGSNSYNEQFF
cdr3_nt: TGTGCCAGCAGCTTAGGGTCGAACTCCTACAATGAGCAGTTCTTC
clone_size: many
d_call: NA
j_call: TRBJ2-1
v_call: TRBV7-2

cdr3_aa: CASSVEPGNQPQHF
cdr3_nt: TGTGCCAGCAGCGTAGAGCCGGGCAATCAGCCCCAGCATTTT
clone_size: few
d_call: NA
j_call: TRBJ1-5
v_call: TRBV9

cdr3_aa: CASSLKGTQETQYF
cdr3_nt: TGCGCCAGCAGCTTGAAGGGGACCCAAGAGACCCAGTACTTC
clone_size: few
d_call: NA
j_call: TRBJ2-5
v_call: TRBV5-1

cdr3_aa: CASTGTQSFPYEQYF
cdr3_nt: TGTGCCAGCACGGGTACCCAGAGTTTTCCCTACGAGCAGTACTTC
clone_size: NA
d_call: NA
j_call: TRBJ2-7
v_call: TRBV12-3/TRBV12-4

cdr3_aa: CAITWQGISYNEQFF
cdr3_nt: TGTGCCATCACTTGGCAGGGTATCTCCTACAATGAGCAGTTCTTC
clone_size: few
d_call: NA
j_call: TRBJ2-1
v_call: TRBV10-3

cdr3_aa: CASSYPRGSGSVETQYF
cdr3_nt: TGTGCCAGCAGTTACCCGCGAGGTAGCGGGAGCGTTGAGACCCAGTACTTC
clone_size: many
d_call: TRBD2
j_call: TRBJ2-5
v_call: TRBV6-2/TRBV6-3

cdr3_aa: CASSPRMGGTEAFF
cdr3_nt: TGTGCCAGCAGTCCTAGGATGGGTGGAACTGAAGCTTTCTTT
clone_size: NA
d_call: NA
j_call: TRBJ1-1
v_call: TRBV6-1

cdr3_aa: CASSPLLAGNEQFF
cdr3_nt: TGTGCCAGCAGCCCCCTCCTAGCGGGCAATGAGCAGTTCTTC
clone_size: NA
d_call: TRBD2
j_call: TRBJ2-1
v_call: TRBV3-1

cdr3_aa: CASTRGFSYEQYF
cdr3_nt: TGTGCCAGCACGCGGGGCTTCTCCTACGAGCAGTACTTC
clone_size: few
d_call: NA
j_call: TRBJ2-7
v_call: TRBV6-2/TRBV6-3

cdr3_aa: CASSRLQGLQPLHF
cdr3_nt: TGTGCCAGCAGTCGTCTACAGGGGCTCCAACCCCTCCACTTT
clone_size: many
d_call: TRBD1
j_call: TRBJ1-6
v_call: TRBV28

cdr3_aa: CASSFPAGAGDTQYF
cdr3_nt: TGTGCCAGCAGTTTCCCAGCGGGAGCTGGAGATACGCAGTATTTT
clone_size: NA
d_call: TRBD2
j_call: TRBJ2-3
v_call: TRBV12-3/TRBV12-4

cdr3_aa: CASSLGVRASGNTIYF
cdr3_nt: TGTGCCAGCAGCTTGGGGGTGAGGGCCTCTGGAAACACCATATATTTT
clone_size: few
d_call: NA
j_call: TRBJ1-3
v_call: TRBV5-6

cdr3_aa: CASSFRQAGLQFF
cdr3_nt: TGTGCCAGCAGCTTTAGACAGGCAGGACTTCAGTTCTTC
clone_size: NA
d_call: NA
j_call: TRBJ2-1
v_call: TRBV5-6

cdr3_aa: CAWRGRSPLHF
cdr3_nt: TGTGCCTGGAGGGGGCGTTCACCCCTCCACTTT
clone_size: few
d_call: NA
j_call: TRBJ1-6
v_call: TRBV30

cdr3_aa: CASSDLSEQFF
cdr3_nt: TGTGCCAGCAGTGATTTGTCGGAGCAGTTCTTC
clone_size: few
d_call: NA
j_call: TRBJ2-1
v_call: TRBV25-1

cdr3_aa: CSARDVTRPYEQYF
cdr3_nt: TGCAGTGCTAGAGATGTGACTAGACCCTACGAGCAGTACTTC
clone_size: many
d_call: NA
j_call: TRBJ2-7
v_call: TRBV20-1

cdr3_aa: CASSQDRGVYNEQFF
cdr3_nt: TGTGCCAGCAGCCAGGACAGGGGTGTTTACAATGAGCAGTTCTTC
clone_size: NA
d_call: TRBD1
j_call: TRBJ2-1
v_call: TRBV27

cdr3_aa: CASSYRMLTNNEQFF
cdr3_nt: TGTGCCAGCAGCTACCGGATGTTAACTAACAATGAGCAGTTCTTC
clone_size: few
d_call: NA
j_call: TRBJ2-1
v_call: TRBV7-8

cdr3_aa: CSVGFSGFIDTQYF
cdr3_nt: TGCAGCGTTGGGTTTAGCGGGTTCATAGATACGCAGTATTTT
clone_size: NA
d_call: TRBD2
j_call: TRBJ2-3
v_call: TRBV29-1

cdr3_aa: CASSRLAGGKEQYF
cdr3_nt: TGTGCCAGCAGCAGACTAGCGGGAGGCAAAGAGCAGTACTTC
clone_size: many
d_call: TRBD2
j_call: TRBJ2-7
v_call: TRBV28

cdr3_aa: CASTFQREHGYNEQFF
cdr3_nt: TGTGCCAGCACCTTTCAGCGGGAGCATGGATACAATGAGCAGTTCTTC
clone_size: NA
d_call: TRBD2
j_call: TRBJ2-1
v_call: TRBV6-1

cdr3_aa: CASSSIETQYF
cdr3_nt: TGTGCCAGCAGCTCGATAGAGACCCAGTACTTC
clone_size: NA
d_call: NA
j_call: TRBJ2-5
v_call: TRBV7-3

cdr3_aa: CASSLTGVTGELFF
cdr3_nt: TGTGCCAGCAGCTTAACGGGTGTGACCGGGGAGCTGTTTTTT
clone_size: NA
d_call: NA
j_call: TRBJ2-2
v_call: TRBV7-3

cdr3_aa: CASSSGGSQPQHF
cdr3_nt: TGTGCCAGCAGTTCGGGGGGGAGTCAGCCCCAGCATTTT
clone_size: NA
d_call: NA
j_call: TRBJ1-5
v_call: TRBV25-1

cdr3_aa: CASSLILAGAYEQYF
cdr3_nt: TGTGCCAGCAGTTTAATTCTAGCGGGAGCCTACGAGCAGTACTTC
clone_size: few
d_call: TRBD2
j_call: TRBJ2-7
v_call: TRBV28

cdr3_aa: CASSVSGTRYNEQFF
cdr3_nt: TGTGCCAGCAGCGTTAGCGGGACTCGCTACAATGAGCAGTTCTTC
clone_size: many
d_call: TRBD2
j_call: TRBJ2-1
v_call: TRBV7-9

cdr3_aa: CAIIPPGTVTYEQYF
cdr3_nt: TGCGCCATAATCCCCCCCGGGACAGTTACCTACGAGCAGTACTTC
clone_size: many
d_call: TRBD1
j_call: TRBJ2-7
v_call: TRBV5-1

cdr3_aa: CASSERGGRAGTGELFF
cdr3_nt: TGTGCCAGCAGTGAAAGAGGCGGGAGGGCCGGAACCGGGGAGCTGTTTTTT
clone_size: few
d_call: TRBD2
j_call: TRBJ2-2
v_call: TRBV6-1

cdr3_aa: CASSLRARPIASGRGADTQYF
cdr3_nt: TGTGCCAGCAGTTTAAGAGCTAGACCGATCGCTAGCGGGAGGGGGGCCGATACGCAGTATTTT
clone_size: NA
d_call: TRBD2
j_call: TRBJ2-3
v_call: TRBV12-3/TRBV12-4

cdr3_aa: CASSPAGELFF
cdr3_nt: TGTGCCAGCAGCCCAGCCGGGGAGCTGTTTTTT
clone_size: NA
d_call: NA
j_call: TRBJ2-2
v_call: TRBV7-8

cdr3_aa: CSARGQYQETQYF
cdr3_nt: TGCAGTGCTAGAGGCCAGTACCAAGAGACCCAGTACTTC
clone_size: NA
d_call: NA
j_call: TRBJ2-5
v_call: TRBV20-1

cdr3_aa: CASSKEGQTHNEKLFF
cdr3_nt: TGTGCCAGCAGCAAAGAGGGACAGACTCATAATGAAAAACTGTTTTTT
clone_size: few
d_call: TRBD1
j_call: TRBJ1-4
v_call: TRBV7-9